Following are 11 T cell receptor beta chains from one sample sequenced in a study of PD-1 and CTLA-4 blockade in melanoma. The protocol was immunoSEQ multiplex PCR, while the TCRdb copy is restricted to in-frame clones and leaves out a portion. The data contain roughly 30,000 clones, around nine tenths of them singletons. The starting material was CD8+ T cells from peripheral blood, obtained before anti-PD-1 treatment. Receptors were obtained from a human donor with melanoma.

As to this clone: Germline and junction disagree at one end, which may indicate a read error. This chain joins TRBV5-8 and TRBJ2-7; D might be TRBD1 (6 bases). Germline loops: CDR1 SGHTS, CDR2 YDEGEE. The CDR3 extends over 12 amino acids. CDR3 nucleotides: TGTGCCAGCAGCTTGGCCGATCTGGACAGCTTCTTC. Protein product: CASSLADLDSFF.

J is TRBJ1-1 and V is TRBV7-8, with a weak D call TRBD1 (6 bases). This CDR3 has 17 amino acids. V lost 0 bases and J lost 0, with 14 bases in between. Germline V gene data show CDR1 as SGHVS and CDR2 as FQNEAQ. The CDR3, as DNA: TGTGCCAGCAGCTTAGCGTTGCCCCGGGACATGAACACTGAAGCTTTCTTT. Its protein is CASSLALPRDMNTEAFF.

This clone was seen a single time. This rearrangement joins TRBV7-9 to TRBJ1-1, with a tentative D call TRBD1 (6 bases). The CDR3 sequence is 12 residues long. Trimming stripped 6 bases from V and 8 bases from J, with 13 bases between. Per germline, CDR1 SEHNR and CDR2 FQNEAQ (reference sequence). The CDR3 protein is CASRLQGEEAFF. CDR3 bases: TGTGCCAGCAGATTACAGGGAGAAGAAGCTTTCTTT.

V and J are TRBV4-1 and TRBJ1-6; tentatively, D is TRBD1 (5 bases). Germline-derived CDR1 and CDR2 are MGHRA and YSYEKL. Trimming stripped 1 base from V and 7 bases from J, with 14 bases between. The CDR3 totals 16 residues. The CDR3 here is CASSQVWGAENSPLHF. DNA for the CDR3: TGCGCCAGCAGCCAAGTATGGGGCGCGGAGAATTCACCCCTCCACTTT.

This chain joins TRBV5-1 and TRBJ2-1, with 12 bases that match TRBD2. Germline CDR1 reads SGHRS; CDR2 reads YFSETQ. The CDR3 covers 17 residues. Germline trimming cut 0 bases from V and 3 bases from J; bases unmatched to any gene: 4. DNA of the CDR3: TGCGCCAGCAGCTTGGCGACTAGCGGGGGCTTCTACAATGAGCAGTTCTTC. Protein: CASSLATSGGFYNEQFF.

The chain uses TRBV12-5 and TRBJ2-1; 8 bases are shared with TRBD2. The junction had 6 bases not matched to a gene; V was cut back by 5 bases and J by 3 bases. CDR3 length: 15 residues. Germline V gene lookup returns CDR1 LGHNT and CDR2 FRNRAP. Here the CDR3 reads CASGLSGKGYNEQFF. The CDR3 DNA is TGTGCTAGTGGTCTTAGCGGGAAGGGCTACAATGAGCAGTTCTTC.

The genes are TRBV7-3 and TRBJ2-2, with D possibly TRBD2 on 5 matching bases. The CDR3 is made up of 14 amino acids. V lost 5 bases and J lost 2, with 9 bases in between. Germline-derived CDR1 and CDR2 are SGHTA and FQGTGA. CDR3 in amino acids: CASSGLANTGELFF. The CDR3 DNA follows: TGTGCCAGCAGCGGGCTAGCAAACACCGGGGAGCTGTTTTTT.

The V call is TRBV5-5, the J call TRBJ1-2; 9 bases map to TRBD1. The CDR3 covers 14 residues. CDR1 is SGHKS, CDR2 YYEKEE, per germline (reference sequence). V was pared by 1 base and J by 8 bases, with 6 bases of the junction left unmatched. In nucleotides, the CDR3 is TGTGCCAGCAGCTTGACAGGGGGCGTAGAGGGCTACACCTTC. This codes for CASSLTGGVEGYTF.

This clone appeared once. The rearrangement links TRBV28 to TRBJ1-1, with TRBD1 identical over 7 bases. V trimming: 3 bases; J trimming: 3 bases; junction bases outside the gene matches: 13. CDR1 and CDR2 (germline): MDHEN, SYDVKM. The CDR3 has 17 residues. This CDR3 is CASSFRQGEHVDTEAFF. CDR3 DNA sequence: TGTGCCAGCAGTTTCCGGCAGGGGGAACATGTTGACACTGAAGCTTTCTTT.

DNA for the CDR3: TGTGCCAGCAGACAGAGCGGGAGGTCGGGCGGTGAGCAGTTCTTC. Translation: CASRQSGRSGGEQFF. V is TRBV27 and J is TRBJ2-1, with 9 bases fitting TRBD2. Looked up from germline, CDR1 is MNHEY and CDR2 is SMNVEV (reference sequence). V was pared by 6 bases and J by 9 bases, with 12 bases of the junction left unmatched. The CDR3 has 15 amino acids.

The chain uses TRBV15 and TRBJ2-7; no reliable D call. V was cut by 3 bases and J by 3 bases, with 9 bases left in between. CDR1 is LNHNV, CDR2 YYDKDF, per germline (reference sequence). The CDR3 spans 13 residues. CDR3 protein: CATSSDGFYEQYF. CDR3 bases: TGTGCCACCAGCAGCGACGGCTTCTACGAGCAGTACTTC.